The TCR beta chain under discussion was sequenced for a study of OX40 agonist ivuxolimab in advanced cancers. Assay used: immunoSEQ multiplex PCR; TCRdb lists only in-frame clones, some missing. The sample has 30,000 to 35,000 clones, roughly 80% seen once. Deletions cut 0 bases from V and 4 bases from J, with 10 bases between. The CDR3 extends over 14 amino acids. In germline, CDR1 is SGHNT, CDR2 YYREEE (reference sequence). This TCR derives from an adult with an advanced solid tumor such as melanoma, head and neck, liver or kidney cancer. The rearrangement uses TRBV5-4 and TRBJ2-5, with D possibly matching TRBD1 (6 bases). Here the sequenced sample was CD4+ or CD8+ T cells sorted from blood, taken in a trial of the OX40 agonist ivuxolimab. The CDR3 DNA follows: TGTGCCAGCAGCTTGGAACAGGGCCGAGAGACCCAGTACTTC. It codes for CASSLEQGRETQYF.